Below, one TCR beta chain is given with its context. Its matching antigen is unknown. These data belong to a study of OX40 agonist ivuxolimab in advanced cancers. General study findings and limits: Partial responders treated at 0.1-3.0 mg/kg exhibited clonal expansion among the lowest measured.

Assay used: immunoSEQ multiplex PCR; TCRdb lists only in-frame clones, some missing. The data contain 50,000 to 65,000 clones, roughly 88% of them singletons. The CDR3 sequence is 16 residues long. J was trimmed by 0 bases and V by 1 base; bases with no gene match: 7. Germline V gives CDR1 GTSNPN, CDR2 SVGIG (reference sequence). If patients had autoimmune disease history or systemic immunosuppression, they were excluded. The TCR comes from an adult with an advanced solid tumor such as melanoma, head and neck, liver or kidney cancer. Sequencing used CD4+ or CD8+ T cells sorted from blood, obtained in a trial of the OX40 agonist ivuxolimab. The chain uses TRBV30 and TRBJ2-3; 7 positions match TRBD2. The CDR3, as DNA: TGTGCCTGGAGTGCTACTAGCGCTACTAGCACAGATACGCAGTATTTT. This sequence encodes CAWSATSATSTDTQYF. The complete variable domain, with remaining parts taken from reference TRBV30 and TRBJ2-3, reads SQTIHQWPATLVQPVGSPLSLECTVEGTSNPNLYWYRQAAGRGLQLLFYSVGIGQISSEVPQNLSASRPQDRQFILSSKKLLLSDSGFYLCAWSATSATSTDTQYFGPGTRLTVL.